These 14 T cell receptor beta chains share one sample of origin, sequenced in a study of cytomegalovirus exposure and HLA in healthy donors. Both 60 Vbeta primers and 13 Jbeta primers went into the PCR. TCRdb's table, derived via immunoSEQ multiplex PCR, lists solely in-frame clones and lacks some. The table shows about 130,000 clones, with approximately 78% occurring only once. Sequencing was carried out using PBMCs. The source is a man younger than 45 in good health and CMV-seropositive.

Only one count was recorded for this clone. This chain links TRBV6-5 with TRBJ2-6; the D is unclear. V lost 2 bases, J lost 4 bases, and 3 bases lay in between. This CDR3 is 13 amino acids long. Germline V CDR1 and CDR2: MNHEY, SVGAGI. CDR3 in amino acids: CASSYGGANVLTF. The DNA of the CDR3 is TGTGCCAGCAGTTACGGCGGGGCCAACGTCCTGACTTTC.

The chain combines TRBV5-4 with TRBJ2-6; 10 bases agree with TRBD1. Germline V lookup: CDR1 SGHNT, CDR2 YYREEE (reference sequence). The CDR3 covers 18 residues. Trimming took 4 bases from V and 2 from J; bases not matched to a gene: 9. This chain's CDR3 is CASSPPGQGGAGANVLTF. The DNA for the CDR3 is TGTGCCAGCAGCCCACCAGGACAGGGGGGAGCTGGGGCCAACGTCCTGACTTTC.

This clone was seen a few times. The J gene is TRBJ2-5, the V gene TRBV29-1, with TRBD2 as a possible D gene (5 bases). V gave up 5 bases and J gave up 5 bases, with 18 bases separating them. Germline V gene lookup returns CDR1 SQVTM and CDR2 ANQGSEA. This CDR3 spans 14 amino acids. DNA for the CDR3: TGCAGCGTTAAGACGGACTCAGCTGGGGAGACCCAGTACTTC. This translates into CSVKTDSAGETQYF.

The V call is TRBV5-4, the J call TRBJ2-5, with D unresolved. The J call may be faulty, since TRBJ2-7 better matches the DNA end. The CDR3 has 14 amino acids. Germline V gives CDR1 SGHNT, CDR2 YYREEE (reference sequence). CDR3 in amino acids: CASSFDDSSYEQYF. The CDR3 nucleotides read TGTGCCAGCAGCTTTGACGACTCCTCCTACGAGCAGTACTTC.

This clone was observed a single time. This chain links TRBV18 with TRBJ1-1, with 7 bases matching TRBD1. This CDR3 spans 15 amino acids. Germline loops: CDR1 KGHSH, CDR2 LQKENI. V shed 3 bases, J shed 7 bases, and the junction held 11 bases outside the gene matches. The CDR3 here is CASSPLTSTGNEAFF. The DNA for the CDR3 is TGTGCCAGCTCACCCCTGACCTCGACAGGGAATGAAGCTTTCTTT.

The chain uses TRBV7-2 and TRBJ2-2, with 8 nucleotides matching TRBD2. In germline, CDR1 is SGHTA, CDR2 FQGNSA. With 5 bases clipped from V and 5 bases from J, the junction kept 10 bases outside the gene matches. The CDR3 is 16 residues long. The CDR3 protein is CASSRTAGGGTGELFF. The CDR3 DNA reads TGTGCCAGCAGCCGTACGGCGGGAGGCGGGACCGGGGAGCTGTTTTTT.

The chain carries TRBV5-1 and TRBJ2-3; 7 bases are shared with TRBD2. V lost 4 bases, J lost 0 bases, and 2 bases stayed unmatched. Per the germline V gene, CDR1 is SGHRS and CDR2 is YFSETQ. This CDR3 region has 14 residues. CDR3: CASSLSGSTDTQYF. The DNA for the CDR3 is TGCGCCAGCAGCCTTAGCGGGAGCACAGATACGCAGTATTTT.

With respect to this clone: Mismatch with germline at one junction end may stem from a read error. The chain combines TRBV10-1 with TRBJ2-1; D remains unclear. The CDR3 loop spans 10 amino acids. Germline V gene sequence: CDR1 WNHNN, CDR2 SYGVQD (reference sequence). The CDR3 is CASLGGQSIF. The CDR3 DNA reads TGCGCCAGCCTTGGCGGTCAATCGATCTTC.

The CDR3 DNA follows: TGTGCCAGCAGTTTATCGCCCCCAGGGTACGAGCAGTACTTC. Protein: CASSLSPPGYEQYF. The chain links TRBV27 to TRBJ2-7; perhaps TRBD1 as D (5 bases). The germline V and J ends were trimmed by 0 bases and 4 bases, with 10 bases remaining between them. CDR3 length: 14 amino acids. The germline gives CDR1 MNHEY, CDR2 SMNVEV (reference sequence).

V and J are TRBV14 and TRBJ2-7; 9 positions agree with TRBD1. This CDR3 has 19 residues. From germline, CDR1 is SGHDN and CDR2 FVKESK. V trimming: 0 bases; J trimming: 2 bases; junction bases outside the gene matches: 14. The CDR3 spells CASSQDFGTGPRRAYEQYF. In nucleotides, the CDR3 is TGTGCCAGCAGCCAAGATTTTGGGACAGGGCCCCGCCGCGCCTACGAGCAGTACTTC.

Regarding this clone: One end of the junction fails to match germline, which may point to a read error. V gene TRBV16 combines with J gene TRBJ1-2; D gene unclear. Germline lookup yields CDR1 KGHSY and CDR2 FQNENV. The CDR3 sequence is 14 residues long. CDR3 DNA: TGTGCCAGCACCCAAAGAGGCGGCCTAACGGGCTACACCTTC. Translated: CASTQRGGLTGYTF.

The CDR3 DNA is TGTGCCAGCAGAGAGACAGAGAACACTGAAGCTTTCTTT. This translates into CASRETENTEAFF. The rearrangement joins TRBV28 to TRBJ1-1; D may be TRBD1 (5 bases). From germline, CDR1 is MDHEN and CDR2 SYDVKM. This CDR3 is built from 13 residues. The V end was cut by 6 bases, the J end by 1 base, with 9 bases between.

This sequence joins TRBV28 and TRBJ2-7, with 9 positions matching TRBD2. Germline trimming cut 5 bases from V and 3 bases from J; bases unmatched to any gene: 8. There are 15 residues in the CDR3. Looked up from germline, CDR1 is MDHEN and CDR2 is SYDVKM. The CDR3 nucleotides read TGTGCCAGCAGTCCCCGGGGTAGCGGGAGCTACGAGCAGTACTTC. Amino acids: CASSPRGSGSYEQYF.

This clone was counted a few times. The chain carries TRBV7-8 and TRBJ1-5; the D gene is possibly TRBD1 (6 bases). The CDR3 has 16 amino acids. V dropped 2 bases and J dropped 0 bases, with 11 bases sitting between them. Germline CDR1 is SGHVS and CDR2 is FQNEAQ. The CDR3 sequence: CASSLRTGNSNQPQHF. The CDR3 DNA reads TGTGCCAGCAGCTTACGTACAGGGAATAGCAATCAGCCCCAGCATTTT.